This entry lists 11 T cell receptor beta chains sequenced from one sample in a study of T cell repertoires in cytomegalovirus infection. TCRdb analysed the reads with MiXCR anew, one entry per CDR3 protein. The sample holds fewer than 550,000 distinct CDR3 sequences; approximately 15% are singletons and the top ten take about 24%. Sequenced material: CD8+ T cells from PBMCs. All receptors come from a human donor in good health (CMV status not recorded). Some clones in this sample may be carry-over from other donors' samples.

V is TRBV4-2 and J is TRBJ2-1; 8 positions agree with TRBD2. Germline-derived CDR1 and CDR2 are LGHNA and YNFKEQ. The trim removed 4 bases at V and 4 bases at J, leaving 9 bases unmatched. The CDR3 is made up of 16 amino acids. The CDR3 reads CASSRGGSGGYNEQFF. DNA for the CDR3: TGTGCCAGCAGCCGCGGGGGAAGCGGGGGATACAATGAGCAGTTCTTC.

This clonotype has more than one count but fewer than ten. This CDR3 is CASSLDRGRTGELFF. CDR3 nucleotide sequence: TGTGCCAGCAGCCTGGACAGGGGGCGGACCGGGGAGCTGTTTTTT. The genes are TRBV11-1 and TRBJ2-2, with 11 nucleotides matching TRBD1. The CDR3 covers 15 residues. The J segment lost 5 bases and the V segment lost 5 bases, leaving 4 bases of the junction unmatched. From germline, CDR1 is SGHAT and CDR2 FQDESV (reference sequence).

This clonotype was picked up a small number of times. The V call is TRBV20-1, the J call TRBJ1-1; D call uncertain. The germline gives CDR1 DFQATT, CDR2 SNEGSKA (reference sequence). The CDR3 covers 13 residues. Trimming stripped 3 bases from V and 5 bases from J, with 13 bases between. DNA for the CDR3: TGCAGTGCTAGTTTTCCGGGCAATACTGAAGCTTTCTTT. Amino acid sequence: CSASFPGNTEAFF.

The chain links TRBV10-3 to TRBJ1-4, with D unresolved. The germline gives CDR1 ENHRY, CDR2 SYGVKD. V was shortened by 4 bases and J by 0 bases, with 6 bases between the two germline ends. The CDR3 covers 14 residues. As DNA, the CDR3 is TGTGCCATCAGTGGGGGAACAACTAATGAAAAACTGTTTTTT. This sequence encodes CAISGGTTNEKLFF.

This clonotype was seen more than once but under ten times. CDR3 nucleotide sequence: TGCGCCAGCAGCGCGCAGCCCGGGACAATCTACGAGCAGTACTTC. It encodes CASSAQPGTIYEQYF. The chain uses TRBV4-1 and TRBJ2-7; possible D gene TRBD1, 6 bases. V lost 5 bases to trimming and J lost 3 bases, with 17 bases between them. Germline V lookup: CDR1 MGHRA, CDR2 YSYEKL. The CDR3 runs to 15 residues.

This chain joins TRBV4-2 and TRBJ2-7; TRBD2 aligns across 7 bases. The CDR3 has 15 amino acids. The V and J ends lost 4 bases and 4 bases, in that order; junction bases with no gene match: 10. Per germline, CDR1 LGHNA and CDR2 YNFKEQ. The CDR3 nucleotides read TGTGCCAGCAGCCTTGGGCTGACTAGCAGGTACGAGCAGTACTTC. Translating gives CASSLGLTSRYEQYF.

The table lists this clonotype with many counts. V is TRBV5-1 and J is TRBJ2-7; possibly TRBD1 for D (5 bases). The CDR3 runs 11 residues. V shed 6 bases and J shed 1 base, with 5 bases lying between them. Germline CDR1 and CDR2: SGHRS and YFSETQ. The CDR3 sequence is CASKGSYEQYF. CDR3 in DNA: TGCGCCAGCAAGGGGTCCTACGAGCAGTACTTC.

This clonotype was counted many times. The chain combines TRBV10-2 with TRBJ1-6; 11 nucleotides match TRBD1. Trimming cost V 2 bases and J 9 bases; bases outside gene matches: 6. The CDR3 consists of 16 residues. In germline, CDR1 is WSHSY, CDR2 SAAADI. The CDR3 protein is CASSEEDRGLSSPLHF. In nucleotides, the CDR3 is TGCGCCAGCAGTGAGGAGGACAGGGGGCTTAGTTCACCCCTCCACTTT.

The table lists this clonotype with many counts. The rearrangement links TRBV28 to TRBJ2-7; TRBD2 aligns across 11 bases. The CDR3 length is 16 residues. Per germline, CDR1 MDHEN and CDR2 SYDVKM. With V trimmed by 3 bases and J by 0 bases, 4 bases remained unmatched. CDR3 amino acids: CASSFSSGGSSYEQYF. CDR3 DNA: TGTGCCAGCAGTTTCTCTAGCGGGGGGAGCTCCTACGAGCAGTACTTC. Looking up the rest from reference TRBV28 and TRBJ2-7 gives the full variable domain: DVKVTQSSRYLVKRTGEKVFLECVQDMDHENMFWYRQDPGLGLRLIYFSYDVKMKEKGDIPEGYSVSREKKERFSLILESASTNQTSMYLCASSFSSGGSSYEQYFGPGTRLTVT.

A few counts support this clonotype. The chain couples TRBV9 to TRBJ1-2, with D perhaps matching TRBD1 (5 bases). Germline assignment: CDR1 SGDLS and CDR2 YYNGEE. CDR3 length: 18 residues. The V and J ends lost 6 bases and 0 bases respectively, with 24 bases between them. Here the CDR3 reads CASKGVARQGVANYGYTF. The CDR3 DNA reads as TGTGCCAGCAAGGGAGTGGCGCGCCAAGGGGTAGCTAACTATGGCTACACCTTC.

This clonotype was seen at least ten times. This rearrangement joins TRBV7-2 to TRBJ1-2; D possibly corresponds to TRBD1 (5 bases). V lost 3 bases and J 6 bases, leaving 17 bases between the germline ends. CDR3 length: 15 amino acids. Germline CDR1 is SGHTA and CDR2 is FQGNSA. In DNA form, the CDR3 reads TGTGCCAGCAGCTTTAACCGGGGGGAGGGAGATGGCTACACCTTC. The encoded protein is CASSFNRGEGDGYTF.